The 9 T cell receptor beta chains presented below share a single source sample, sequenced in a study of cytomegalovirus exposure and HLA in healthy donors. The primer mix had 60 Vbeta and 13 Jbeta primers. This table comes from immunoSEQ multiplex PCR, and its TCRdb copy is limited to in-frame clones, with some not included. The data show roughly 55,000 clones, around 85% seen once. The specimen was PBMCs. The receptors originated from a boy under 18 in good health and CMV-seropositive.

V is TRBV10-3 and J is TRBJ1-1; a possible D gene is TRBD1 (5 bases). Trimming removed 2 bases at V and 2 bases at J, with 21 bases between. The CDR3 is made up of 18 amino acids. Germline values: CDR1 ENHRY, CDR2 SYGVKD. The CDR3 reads CAISESSNPGDRNTEAFF. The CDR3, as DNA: TGTGCCATCAGTGAGAGTTCGAATCCGGGGGACCGCAACACTGAAGCTTTCTTT.

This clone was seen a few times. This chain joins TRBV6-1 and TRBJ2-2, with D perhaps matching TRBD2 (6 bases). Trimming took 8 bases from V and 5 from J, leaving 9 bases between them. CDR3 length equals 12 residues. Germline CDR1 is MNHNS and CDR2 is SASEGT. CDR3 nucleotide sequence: TGTGCCAGCGTACTAGCAACCGGGGAGCTGTTTTTT. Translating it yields CASVLATGELFF.

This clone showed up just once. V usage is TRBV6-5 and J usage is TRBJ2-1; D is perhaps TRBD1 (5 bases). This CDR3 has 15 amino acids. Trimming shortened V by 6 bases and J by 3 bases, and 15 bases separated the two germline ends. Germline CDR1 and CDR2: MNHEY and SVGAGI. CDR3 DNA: TGTGCCAGCAGAAGACCAGGGCTGGGCTACAATGAGCAGTTCTTC. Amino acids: CASRRPGLGYNEQFF.

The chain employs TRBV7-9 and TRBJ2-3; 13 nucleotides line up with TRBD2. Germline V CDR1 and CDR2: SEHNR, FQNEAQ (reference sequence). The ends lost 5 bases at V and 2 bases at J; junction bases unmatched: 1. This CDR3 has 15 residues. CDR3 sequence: CASSGTSGDTDTQYF. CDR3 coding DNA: TGTGCCAGCAGCGGGACTAGCGGGGACACAGATACGCAGTATTTT.

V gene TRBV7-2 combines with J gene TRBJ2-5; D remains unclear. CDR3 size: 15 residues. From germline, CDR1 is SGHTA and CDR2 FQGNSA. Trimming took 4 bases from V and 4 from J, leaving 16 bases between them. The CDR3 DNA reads TGTGCCAGCAGCTCCCACCAATACTCCACAGAGACCCAGTACTTC. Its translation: CASSSHQYSTETQYF.

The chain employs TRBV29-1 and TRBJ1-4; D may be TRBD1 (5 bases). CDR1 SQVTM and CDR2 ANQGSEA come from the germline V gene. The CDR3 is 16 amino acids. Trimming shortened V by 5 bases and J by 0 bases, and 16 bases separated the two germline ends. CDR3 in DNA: TGCAGCGTTTACCTCAGGGATCCTGCAACTAATGAAAAACTGTTTTTT. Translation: CSVYLRDPATNEKLFF.

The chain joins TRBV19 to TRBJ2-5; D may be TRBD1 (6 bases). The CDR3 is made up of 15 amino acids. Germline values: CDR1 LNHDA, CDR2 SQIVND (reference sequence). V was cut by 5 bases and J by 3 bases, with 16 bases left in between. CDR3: CASSVIRDNKETQYF. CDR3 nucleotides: TGTGCCAGTAGTGTTATACGGGACAACAAAGAGACCCAGTACTTC.

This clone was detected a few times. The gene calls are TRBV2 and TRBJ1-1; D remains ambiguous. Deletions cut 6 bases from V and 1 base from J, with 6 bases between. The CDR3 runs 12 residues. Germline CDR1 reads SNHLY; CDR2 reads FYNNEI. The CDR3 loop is CASRGGNTEAFF. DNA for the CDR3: TGTGCCAGCAGGGGAGGGAACACTGAAGCTTTCTTT.

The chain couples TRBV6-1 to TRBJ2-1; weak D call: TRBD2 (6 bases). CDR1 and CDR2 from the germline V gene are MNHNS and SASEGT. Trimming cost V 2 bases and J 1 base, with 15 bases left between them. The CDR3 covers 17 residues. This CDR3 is CASSERGIVRSYNEQFF. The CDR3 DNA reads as TGTGCCAGCAGTGAACGGGGGATCGTAAGGTCCTACAATGAGCAGTTCTTC.